Here is one T cell receptor beta chain with its context. Cohorts were determined from participant-reported clinical history. The record originates from a study of blood T cell repertoires in COVID-19. The overall study: Samples representing acute and convalescent COVID-19 were sourced from the United States, Italy and Spain.

Original data processing: Amplification with reference gene primers provided the estimates of nucleated cell counts. Sequencing used immunoSEQ multiplex PCR; TCRdb keeps in-frame clones, though not all of them. V and J calls and clone size are given by that table; D and trimming were obtained from the DNA. Altogether 450,000 to 500,000 clones are present, approximately 90% being singletons, with the ten largest covering under 0.85%. Trimming took 0 bases from V and 9 from J, leaving 12 bases between them. The CDR3 spans 15 residues. Germline V gene data show CDR1 as SGHAT and CDR2 as FQNNGV. Sample: PBMCs or T cells enriched from blood (not recorded which). The sequence came from a young woman who had recovered from COVID-19. This chain joins TRBV11-2 and TRBJ1-6; TRBD1 is a possible D gene (6 bases). CDR3 sequence reads: CASSLDTDRFSPLHF. The CDR3 DNA sequence: TGTGCCAGCAGCTTAGATACGGACAGATTTTCACCCCTCCACTTT.